This TCR beta chain was sequenced in a study of graft-versus-host responses after intestinal transplantation. Data came from immunoSEQ multiplex PCR; TCRdb stores just in-frame clones and leaves some out. The data show around 31,000 clones, with roughly 80% seen just once and 15% to 20% held by the top ten. Remarks on this clone: Antigen: not known.

With 5 bases clipped from V and 6 bases from J, the junction kept 11 bases outside the gene matches. CDR3 size: 15 residues. The germline V gene has CDR1 SEHNR and CDR2 FQNEAQ (reference sequence). This receptor was identified in a human donor who received an intestinal transplant. Sequenced material: unstimulated CD8+ T cells sorted from spleen or lymph node cells, taken before intestinal transplant. J is TRBJ2-3 and V is TRBV7-9; 7 bases line up with TRBD2. The CDR3 bases are TGTGCCAGCAGCCTGGGCCTAGCGGACGGGGATACGCAGTATTTT. Residues: CASSLGLADGDTQYF.